The clone carrying this T cell receptor beta chain has a count of ten or more. The antigen is not known. Germline loops: CDR1 MDHEN, CDR2 SYDVKM. Trimming removed 7 bases from V and 0 bases from J, with 13 bases in between. The CDR3 is made up of 15 amino acids. The data were taken from a study of T cells in Graves' hyperthyroidism and ophthalmopathy. Study-level results: Stable hyperthyroidism and ophthalmopathy were separated using 13 V-J signatures.

Not enrolled were patients with uncontrolled infection, other autoimmune disease, pregnancy or lactation. Thyroid ultrasound and orbital computed tomography, with clinical symptoms and serum thyroxine and TRAb, informed diagnoses. Researchers amplified the TCR beta CDR3 regions from RNA transcripts. First-round RT-PCR with HTBI primers amplified the TCR CDR3 region. From the multiplex PCR reads, TCRdb called clonotypes with MiXCR, one entry per CDR3 protein. The top ten hold roughly 49% of the sample, which has some 180,000 distinct CDR3 sequences, around 16% seen once. The chain joins TRBV28 to TRBJ1-5; D uncertain. The sequence was obtained from a woman aged 50 to 60 with Graves' hyperthyroidism. Specimen: blood. The CDR3 protein is CASTPWDFSNQPQHF. The CDR3, as DNA: TGTGCCAGCACCCCCTGGGATTTTAGCAATCAGCCCCAGCATTTT.